Listed here is a single T cell receptor beta chain. Its antigen remains unknown. The record originates from a study of blood T cells in healthy people across ages. Study-wide results and caveats: Because donor CMV status was unknown, expanded clonotype changes were possibly confounded. Unsorted PBMC input precluded a conclusive naive versus antigen-experienced comparison.

Each individual donor underwent a draw of 8.5 to 10 milliliters of peripheral blood. Extraction yielded at least 6 micrograms of total RNA per sample. Primers used in a second PCR of roughly 6 to 12 cycles were a sample-barcoded 5' primer and a J-beta primer mix. TCRdb processed the 5' RACE reads anew with MiXCR; each CDR3 protein has one entry. The sample has around 1,900,000 distinct CDR3 sequences, roughly 43% seen once. V gave up 1 base and J gave up 1 base; unmatched junction bases: 5. The CDR3 is 15 amino acids. The germline V gene encodes CDR1 SQVTM and CDR2 ANQGSEA. The sequence was collected from a human donor in good health. Sequenced material: blood. V and J are TRBV29-1 and TRBJ2-3; 7 bases align to TRBD1. CDR3: CSVEGGQGGTDTQYF. The CDR3 region has the DNA TGCAGCGTTGAAGGAGGGCAGGGGGGCACAGATACGCAGTATTTT.